This T cell receptor beta chain was observed in a study of CD8 T cells in Susac syndrome. Study-wide points: The authors acknowledged that their TCR sequencing and HLA analysis involved a relatively small number of individuals.

Turning to this clonotype: Its matching antigen is unknown.

Trimming took 3 bases from V and 5 from J; bases not matched to a gene: 4. This CDR3 comprises 14 residues. From germline, CDR1 is MGHDK and CDR2 SYGVNS. The study used treatment-naive patients who had stable or active relapsing-remitting disease as multiple sclerosis controls. TEMRA cells were FACS-enriched and CD8+ and CD4+ T cells negatively isolated. RNA, at roughly 0.45 to 1 ug, was reverse transcribed with random hexamers. A multiplex approach, immunoSEQ multiplex PCR, amplified TCR beta CDR3 across 54 Vbeta and 13 Jbeta. Each CDR3 protein gets one entry after TCRdb re-called the immunoSEQ multiplex PCR reads with MiXCR. The sample holds 200,000 to 250,000 distinct CDR3 sequences, more than 85% seen once.

This sequence joins TRBV25-1 and TRBJ2-7; 10 nucleotides line up with TRBD1. Sequencing was done on a sample of CD8+ T cells from PBMCs. The receptor's source is a human donor with multiple sclerosis. The CDR3: CASSEGQGFHEQYF. CDR3 nucleotides: TGTGCCAGCAGTGAGGGACAGGGGTTCCACGAGCAGTACTTC.